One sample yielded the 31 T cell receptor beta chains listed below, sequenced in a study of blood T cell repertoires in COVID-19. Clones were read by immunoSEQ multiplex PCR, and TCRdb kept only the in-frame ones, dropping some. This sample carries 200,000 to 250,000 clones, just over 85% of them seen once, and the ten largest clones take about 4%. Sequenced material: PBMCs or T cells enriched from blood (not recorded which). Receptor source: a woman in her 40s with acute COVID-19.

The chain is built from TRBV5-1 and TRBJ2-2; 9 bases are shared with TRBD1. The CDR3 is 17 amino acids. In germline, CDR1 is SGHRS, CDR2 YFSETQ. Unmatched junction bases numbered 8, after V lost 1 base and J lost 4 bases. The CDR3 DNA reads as TGCGCCAGCAGCTTGCCCACAGGGGGCTCGGTCACCGGGGAGCTGTTTTTT. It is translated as CASSLPTGGSVTGELFF.

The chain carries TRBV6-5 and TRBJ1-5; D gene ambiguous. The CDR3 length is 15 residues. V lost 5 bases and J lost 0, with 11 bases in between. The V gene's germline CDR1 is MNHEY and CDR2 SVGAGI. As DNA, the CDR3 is TGTGCCAGCAGTAGAGGCACGAATAGCAATCAGCCCCAGCATTTT. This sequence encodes CASSRGTNSNQPQHF.

The CDR3 bases are TGTGCCAGCAGCCAACCAGGGAAACCCCTCCACTTT. It specifies CASSQPGKPLHF. The chain combines TRBV4-2 with TRBJ1-6; possible D gene TRBD1, 5 bases. CDR3 length equals 12 residues. Trimming shortened V by 2 bases and J by 12 bases, and 8 bases separated the two germline ends. CDR1 is LGHNA, CDR2 YNFKEQ, per germline.

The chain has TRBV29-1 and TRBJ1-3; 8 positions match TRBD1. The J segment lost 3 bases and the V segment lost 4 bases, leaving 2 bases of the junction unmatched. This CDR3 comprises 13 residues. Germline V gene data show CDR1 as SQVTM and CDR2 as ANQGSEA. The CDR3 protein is CSVGQGNGNTIYF. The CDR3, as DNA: TGCAGCGTTGGACAGGGGAATGGAAACACCATATATTTT.

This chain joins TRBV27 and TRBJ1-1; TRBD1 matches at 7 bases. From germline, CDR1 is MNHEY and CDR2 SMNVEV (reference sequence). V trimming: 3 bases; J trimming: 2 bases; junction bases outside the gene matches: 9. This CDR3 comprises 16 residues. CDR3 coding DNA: TGTGCCAGCAGTTTTCTTTACCGGGACAGAAACACTGAAGCTTTCTTT. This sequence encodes CASSFLYRDRNTEAFF.

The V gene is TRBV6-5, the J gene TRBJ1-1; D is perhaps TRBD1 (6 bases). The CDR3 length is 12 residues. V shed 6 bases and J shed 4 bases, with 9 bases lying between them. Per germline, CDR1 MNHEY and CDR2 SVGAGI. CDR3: CASRPGVTEAFF. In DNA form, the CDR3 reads TGTGCCAGCAGACCAGGGGTCACTGAAGCTTTCTTT.

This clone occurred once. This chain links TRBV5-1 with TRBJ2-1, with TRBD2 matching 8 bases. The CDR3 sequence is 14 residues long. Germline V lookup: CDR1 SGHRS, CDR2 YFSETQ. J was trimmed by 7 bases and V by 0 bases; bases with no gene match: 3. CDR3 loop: CASSLAGGRNEQFF. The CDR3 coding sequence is TGCGCCAGCAGCTTGGCGGGGGGGAGGAATGAGCAGTTCTTC.

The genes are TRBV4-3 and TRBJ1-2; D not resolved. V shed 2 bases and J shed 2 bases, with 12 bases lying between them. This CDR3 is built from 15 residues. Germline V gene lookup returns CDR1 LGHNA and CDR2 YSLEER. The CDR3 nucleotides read TGCGCCAGCAGCCAAACCAGGCAGACGAACTATGGCTACACCTTC. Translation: CASSQTRQTNYGYTF.

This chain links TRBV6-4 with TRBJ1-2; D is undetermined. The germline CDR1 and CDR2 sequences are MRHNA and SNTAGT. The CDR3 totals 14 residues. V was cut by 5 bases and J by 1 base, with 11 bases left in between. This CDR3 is CASSPSTVNYGYTF. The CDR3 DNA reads TGTGCCAGCAGTCCTTCTACGGTTAACTATGGCTACACCTTC.

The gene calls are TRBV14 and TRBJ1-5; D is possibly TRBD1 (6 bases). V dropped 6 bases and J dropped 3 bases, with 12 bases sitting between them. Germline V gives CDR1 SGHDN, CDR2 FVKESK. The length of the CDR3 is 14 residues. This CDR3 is CASRGTGPNQPQHF. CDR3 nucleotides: TGTGCCAGCAGGGGTACAGGGCCCAATCAGCCCCAGCATTTT.

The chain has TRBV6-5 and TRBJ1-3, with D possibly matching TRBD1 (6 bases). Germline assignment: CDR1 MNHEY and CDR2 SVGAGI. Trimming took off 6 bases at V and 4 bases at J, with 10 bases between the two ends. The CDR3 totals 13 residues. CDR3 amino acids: CASSVDRGNTIYF. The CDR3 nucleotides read TGTGCCAGCAGCGTCGACAGGGGAAACACCATATATTTT.

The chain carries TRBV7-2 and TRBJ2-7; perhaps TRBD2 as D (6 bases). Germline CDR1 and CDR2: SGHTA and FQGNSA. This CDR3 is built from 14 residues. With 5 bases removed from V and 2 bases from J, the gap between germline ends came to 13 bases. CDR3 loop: CASSLRERTYEQYF. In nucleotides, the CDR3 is TGTGCCAGCAGCCTCCGGGAGAGAACCTACGAGCAGTACTTC.

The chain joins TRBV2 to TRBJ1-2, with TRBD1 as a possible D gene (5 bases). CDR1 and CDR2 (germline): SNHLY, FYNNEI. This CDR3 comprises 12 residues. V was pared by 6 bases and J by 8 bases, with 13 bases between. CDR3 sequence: CASRQGVGGYTF. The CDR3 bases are TGTGCCAGCAGGCAGGGCGTAGGCGGCTACACCTTC.

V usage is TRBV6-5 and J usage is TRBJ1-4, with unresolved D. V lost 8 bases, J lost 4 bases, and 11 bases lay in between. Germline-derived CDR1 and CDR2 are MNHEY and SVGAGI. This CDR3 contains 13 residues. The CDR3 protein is CASHGNYNEKLFF. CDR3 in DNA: TGTGCCAGCCATGGAAACTATAATGAAAAACTGTTTTTT.

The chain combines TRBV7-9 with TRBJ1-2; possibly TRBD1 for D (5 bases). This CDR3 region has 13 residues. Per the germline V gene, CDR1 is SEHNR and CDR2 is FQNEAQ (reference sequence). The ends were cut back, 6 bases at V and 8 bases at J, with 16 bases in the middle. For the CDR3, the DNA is TGTGCCAGCAGTCCTGACAGCCGAGAGGGCTACACCTTC. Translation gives CASSPDSREGYTF.

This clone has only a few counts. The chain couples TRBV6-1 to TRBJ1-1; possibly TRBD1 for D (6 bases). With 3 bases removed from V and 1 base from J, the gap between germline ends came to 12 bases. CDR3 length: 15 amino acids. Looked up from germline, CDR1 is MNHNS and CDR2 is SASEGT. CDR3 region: CASSDWGQRNTEAFF. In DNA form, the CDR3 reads TGTGCCAGCAGTGATTGGGGGCAAAGGAACACTGAAGCTTTCTTT.

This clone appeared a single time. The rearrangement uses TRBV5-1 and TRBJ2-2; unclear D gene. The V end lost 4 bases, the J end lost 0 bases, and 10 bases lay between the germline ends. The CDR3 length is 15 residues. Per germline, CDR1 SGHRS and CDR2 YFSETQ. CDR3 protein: CASSPVNANTGELFF. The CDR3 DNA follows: TGCGCCAGCAGCCCAGTCAATGCGAACACCGGGGAGCTGTTTTTT.

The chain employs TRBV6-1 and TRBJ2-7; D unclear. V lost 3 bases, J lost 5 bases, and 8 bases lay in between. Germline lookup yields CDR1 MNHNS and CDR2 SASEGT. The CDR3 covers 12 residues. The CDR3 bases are TGTGCCAGCAGTGACAGGCCTAACGAGCAGTACTTC. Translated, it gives CASSDRPNEQYF.

The CDR3 sequence: CASSPRTANYGYTF. The CDR3 nucleotides read TGCGCCAGCAGCCCTCGGACAGCTAACTATGGCTACACCTTC. V is TRBV23-1 and J is TRBJ1-2; weak D call: TRBD1 (6 bases). TRBV23-1 carries the ORF label, with uncertain function. Trimming removed 6 bases from V and 0 bases from J, with 11 bases in between. CDR3 length equals 14 residues.

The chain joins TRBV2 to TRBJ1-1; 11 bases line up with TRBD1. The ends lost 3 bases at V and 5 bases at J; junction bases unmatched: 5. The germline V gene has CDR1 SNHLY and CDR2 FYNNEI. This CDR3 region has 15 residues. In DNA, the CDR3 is TGTGCCAGCAGTGAGGACAGGGGGCGAGGAACTGAAGCTTTCTTT. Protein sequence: CASSEDRGRGTEAFF.

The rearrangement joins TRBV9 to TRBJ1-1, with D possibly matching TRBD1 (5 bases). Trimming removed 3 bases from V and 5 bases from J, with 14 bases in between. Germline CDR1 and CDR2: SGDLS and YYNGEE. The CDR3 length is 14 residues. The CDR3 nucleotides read TGTGCCAGCAGCGATGGGGGACTCGCGACTGAAGCTTTCTTT. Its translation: CASSDGGLATEAFF.

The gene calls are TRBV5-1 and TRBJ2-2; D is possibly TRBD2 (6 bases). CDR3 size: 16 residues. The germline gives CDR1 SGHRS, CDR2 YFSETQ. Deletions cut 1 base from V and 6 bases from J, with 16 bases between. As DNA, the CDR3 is TGCGCCAGCAGCTTGAGGTCAACACCGGGAGCCGGGGAGCTGTTTTTT. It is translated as CASSLRSTPGAGELFF.

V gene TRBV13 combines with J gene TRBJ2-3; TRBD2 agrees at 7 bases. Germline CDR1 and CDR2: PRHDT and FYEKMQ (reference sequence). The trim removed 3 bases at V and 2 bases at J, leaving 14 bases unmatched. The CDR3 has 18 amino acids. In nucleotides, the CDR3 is TGTGCCAGCAGCTTGGGAGGGGCCCGCACCCAAAACACAGATACGCAGTATTTT. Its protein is CASSLGGARTQNTDTQYF.

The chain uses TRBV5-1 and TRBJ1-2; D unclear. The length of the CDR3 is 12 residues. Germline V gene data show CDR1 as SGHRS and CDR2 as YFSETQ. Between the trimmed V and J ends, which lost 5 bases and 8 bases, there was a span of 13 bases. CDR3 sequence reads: CASRANLQGYTF. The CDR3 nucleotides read TGCGCCAGCAGGGCCAACCTTCAGGGCTACACCTTC.

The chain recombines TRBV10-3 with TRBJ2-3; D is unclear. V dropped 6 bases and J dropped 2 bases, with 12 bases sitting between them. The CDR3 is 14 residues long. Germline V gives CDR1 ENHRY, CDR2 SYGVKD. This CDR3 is CAIRDGANTDTQYF. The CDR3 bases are TGTGCCATCAGGGATGGAGCGAACACAGATACGCAGTATTTT.

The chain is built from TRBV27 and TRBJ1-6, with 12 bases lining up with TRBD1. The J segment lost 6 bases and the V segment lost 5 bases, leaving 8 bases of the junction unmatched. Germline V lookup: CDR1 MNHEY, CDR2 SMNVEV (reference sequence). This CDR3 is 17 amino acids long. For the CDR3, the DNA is TGTGCCAGCAGTACGGGACAGGGGGCCTGGATTAATTCACCCCTCCACTTT. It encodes CASSTGQGAWINSPLHF.

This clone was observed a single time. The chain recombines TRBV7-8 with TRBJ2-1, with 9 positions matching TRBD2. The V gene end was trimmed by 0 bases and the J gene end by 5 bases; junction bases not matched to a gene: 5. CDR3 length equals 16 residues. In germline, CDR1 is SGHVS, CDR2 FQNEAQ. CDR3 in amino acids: CASSLASGGTNNEQFF. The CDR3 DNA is TGTGCCAGCAGCTTAGCAAGCGGGGGGACTAACAATGAGCAGTTCTTC. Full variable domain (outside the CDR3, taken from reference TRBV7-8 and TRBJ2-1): GAGVSQSPRYKVAKRGQDVALRCDPISGHVSLFWYQQALGQGPEFLTYFQNEAQLDKSGLPSDRFFAERPEGSVSTLKIQRTQQEDSAVYLCASSLASGGTNNEQFFGPGTRLTVL.

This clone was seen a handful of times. The CDR3 nucleotides read TGTGCCACCAGTGACTACTCGGGACACCCTAACTATGGCTACACCTTC. It encodes CATSDYSGHPNYGYTF. The gene calls are TRBV24-1 and TRBJ1-2; D is possibly TRBD1 (6 bases). V gave up 4 bases and J gave up 0 bases, with 14 bases separating them. CDR1 is KGHDR and CDR2 is SFDVKD in the germline V gene. This CDR3 is 16 amino acids long.

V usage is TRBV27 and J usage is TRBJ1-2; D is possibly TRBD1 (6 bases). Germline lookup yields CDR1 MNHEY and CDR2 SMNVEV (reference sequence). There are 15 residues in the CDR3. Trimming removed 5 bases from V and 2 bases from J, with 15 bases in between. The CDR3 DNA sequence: TGTGCCAGCAGTGCCGCAGGGGCGACGAACTATGGCTACACCTTC. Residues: CASSAAGATNYGYTF.

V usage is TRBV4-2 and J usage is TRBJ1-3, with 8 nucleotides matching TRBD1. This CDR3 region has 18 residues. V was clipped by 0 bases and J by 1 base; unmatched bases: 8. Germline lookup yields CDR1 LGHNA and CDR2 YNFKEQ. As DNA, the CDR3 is TGTGCCAGCAGCCAAGACATGTCCGGGACAGGTTCTGGAAACACCATATATTTT. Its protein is CASSQDMSGTGSGNTIYF.

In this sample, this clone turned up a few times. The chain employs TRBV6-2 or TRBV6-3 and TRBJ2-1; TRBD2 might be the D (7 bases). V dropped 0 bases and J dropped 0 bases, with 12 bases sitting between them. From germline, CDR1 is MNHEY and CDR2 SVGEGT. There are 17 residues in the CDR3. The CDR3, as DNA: TGTGCCAGCAGTTACTCGAGGGGGGGATTCTCCTACAATGAGCAGTTCTTC. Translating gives CASSYSRGGFSYNEQFF.